This T cell receptor (beta chain) was found in a study of regulatory T cells in long-lasting Graves disease. The time point denotes: newly diagnosed GD, antithyroid drugs for less than 3 months. The TCR library was made from RNA extracted from PBMCs. Construction of TCR beta libraries relied on iRepertoire HTBI primers and on Arm-PCR targeting CDR3 regions. TCRdb reprocessed the multiplex PCR reads via MiXCR and lists one record per CDR3 protein. The data contain roughly 500,000 distinct CDR3 sequences, approximately 12% of them seen just once; the ten biggest clones take up roughly 8.9%. This clonotype was recorded at least ten times. This sample was also put to use in a study of T cells in Graves' hyperthyroidism and ophthalmopathy.

This TCR was sampled from a woman aged 25 to 39 with Graves disease. The source was peripheral blood mononuclear cells (PBMCs), collected at new diagnosis, from a patient treated with antithyroid drugs.

The CDR3 DNA follows: TGTGCCAGTAGTATTTTGTTGGCTGACCAAGAGACCCAGTACTTC. It codes for CASSILLADQETQYF. The rearrangement links TRBV19 to TRBJ2-5; the D is unclear. The CDR3 runs 15 residues. Germline V gives CDR1 LNHDA, CDR2 SQIVND (reference sequence). Trimming cost V 3 bases and J 0 bases, with 11 bases left between them.